Given below is one T cell receptor (beta chain) in context. Its antigen remains unidentified. Unmatched junction bases numbered 9, after V lost 1 base and J lost 3 bases. This CDR3 spans 16 amino acids. The germline gives CDR1 GTSNPN, CDR2 SVGIG (reference sequence). The data derive from a study of PD-1 blockade in classical Hodgkin lymphoma. Study outcomes and limitations: Diversity in CD4+ TCRs, unlike that measured in CD8+ TCRs, had risen significantly by C4D1. Newly diagnosed and completely responding patients shared comparable baseline diversity. Repertoire difference causes, possibly disease activity or prior therapy, remain undefined.

The time point denotes: cycle 4 day 1 (C4D1), after more than five weeks of nivolumab. Brentuximab vedotin exposure varied, and every patient relapsed after autologous stem cell transplantation. Through magnetic negative selection, CD8+ T cells were separated from PBMCs that had been thawed. Assay used: immunoSEQ multiplex PCR; TCRdb lists only in-frame clones, some missing. The sample yields about 10,000 clones, roughly 72% seen once. This sample comprised CD8+ T cells from blood, obtained before the fourth cycle of nivolumab. The chain uses TRBV30 and TRBJ2-1; TRBD1 agrees at 7 bases. This TCR was recovered from a human donor with classical Hodgkin lymphoma. The CDR3, as DNA: TGTGCCTGGAGTGATTTTGGGACAGAGGGCTACAATGAGCAGTTCTTC. The encoded protein is CAWSDFGTEGYNEQFF. Full variable domain (outside the CDR3, taken from reference TRBV30 and TRBJ2-1): SQTIHQWPATLVQPVGSPLSLECTVEGTSNPNLYWYRQAAGRGLQLLFYSVGIGQISSEVPQNLSASRPQDRQFILSSKKLLLSDSGFYLCAWSDFGTEGYNEQFFGPGTRLTVL.